This passage covers 30 T cell receptor beta chains from one sample sequenced in a study of T cell responses to AZD1222 COVID-19 vaccine. The data were produced by immunoSEQ multiplex PCR, yet TCRdb's version contains in-frame clones alone and is incomplete. Of 150,000 to 200,000 clones listed, 75% to 90% were seen once; the top ten hold about 4.1%. The specimen was peripheral blood, collected 28 days after the second dose of the MenACWY control vaccine. The receptors derive from an adult who received the MenACWY meningococcal vaccine as a control.

V and J are TRBV15 and TRBJ2-1, with 8 bases matching TRBD2. V dropped 5 bases and J dropped 10; count of bases not matched to a gene: 13. Germline CDR1 and CDR2: LNHNV and YYDKDF (reference sequence). This CDR3 spans 15 amino acids. Written as DNA, the CDR3 is TGTGCCACCAGCGAATCCACTAGCGGCCTAGGGGAGCAGTTCTTC. Protein: CATSESTSGLGEQFF.

This chain connects TRBV27 to TRBJ2-7, with a tentative D call TRBD1 (6 bases). In germline, CDR1 is MNHEY, CDR2 SMNVEV (reference sequence). The V and J ends lost 8 bases and 0 bases respectively, with 20 bases between them. There are 16 residues in the CDR3. The CDR3 protein is CASRRLSQGSSYEQYF. For the CDR3, the DNA is TGTGCCAGCCGGAGACTCTCACAGGGAAGCTCCTACGAGCAGTACTTC.

The rearrangement joins TRBV19 to TRBJ1-2; maybe TRBD1 (5 bases). The germline CDR1 and CDR2 sequences are LNHDA and SQIVND (reference sequence). CDR3 size: 13 residues. Deletions cut 2 bases from V and 5 bases from J, with 9 bases between. CDR3 amino acids: CASSIPPGYGYTF. DNA for the CDR3: TGTGCCAGTAGTATACCGCCAGGGTATGGCTACACCTTC.

The CDR3 is CASSGPGHQNTEAFF. CDR3 bases: TGCGCCAGCAGCGGACCGGGACACCAGAACACTGAAGCTTTCTTT. This chain connects TRBV5-1 to TRBJ1-1; maybe TRBD1 (6 bases). Looked up from germline, CDR1 is SGHRS and CDR2 is YFSETQ. Trimming left V 4 bases short and J 1 base short, with 14 bases between. This CDR3 contains 15 residues.

The chain joins TRBV5-8 to TRBJ2-7, with D hard to call. The ends were cut back, 7 bases at V and 6 bases at J, with 20 bases in the middle. CDR3 length equals 14 residues. Germline V CDR1 and CDR2: SGHTS, YDEGEE. The CDR3 sequence: CASGRRSPAGEQYF. CDR3 in DNA: TGTGCCAGCGGCCGGAGATCTCCCGCTGGCGAGCAGTACTTC.

The rearrangement links TRBV6-1 to TRBJ1-2; D ambiguous. CDR3 length: 14 residues. The germline V gene has CDR1 MNHNS and CDR2 SASEGT. Deletions cut 1 base from V and 1 base from J, with 7 bases between. This chain's CDR3 is CASSEGTHNYGYTF. DNA of the CDR3: TGTGCCAGCAGTGAAGGGACCCATAACTATGGCTACACCTTC.

The chain's CDR3 is CASGNGYTF. Here the CDR3 DNA reads TGTGCCAGCGGAAATGGCTACACCTTC. This sequence joins TRBV2 and TRBJ1-2; D remains ambiguous. This CDR3 has 9 amino acids. Trimming took 8 bases from V and 6 from J, leaving 4 bases between them. In germline, CDR1 is SNHLY, CDR2 FYNNEI.

The count of this clone is one. The chain uses TRBV6-5 and TRBJ1-1; D gene ambiguous. Trimming cost V 8 bases and J 4 bases, with 8 bases left between them. The CDR3 length is 11 residues. The germline gives CDR1 MNHEY, CDR2 SVGAGI. The chain's CDR3 is CASVLATEAFF. Here the CDR3 DNA reads TGTGCCAGCGTTTTAGCCACTGAAGCTTTCTTT.

This clone appeared once. The chain couples TRBV7-9 to TRBJ1-5; the match to TRBD1 covers 8 bases. Germline CDR1 reads SEHNR; CDR2 reads FQNEAQ (reference sequence). V shed 6 bases, J shed 5 bases, and the junction held 12 bases outside the gene matches. CDR3 size: 16 residues. CDR3 residues: CASSYTSGTGDQPQHF. In DNA, the CDR3 is TGTGCCAGCAGTTACACCTCCGGGACAGGTGATCAGCCCCAGCATTTT. Based on the CDR3 plus reference TRBV7-9 and TRBJ1-5, the full variable domain is DTGVSQNPRHKITKRGQNVTFRCDPISEHNRLYWYRQTLGQGPEFLTYFQNEAQLEKSRLLSDRFSAERPKGSFSTLEIQRTEQGDSAMYLCASSYTSGTGDQPQHFGDGTRLSIL.

The chain joins TRBV15 to TRBJ1-1; no definite D call. This CDR3 contains 16 residues. Germline CDR1 is LNHNV and CDR2 is YYDKDF (reference sequence). The V end was cut by 1 base, the J end by 0 bases, with 12 bases between. CDR3 region: CATSRGLDRLNTEAFF. The DNA for the CDR3 is TGTGCCACCAGCAGAGGGTTAGACCGACTGAACACTGAAGCTTTCTTT.

This sequence joins TRBV28 and TRBJ2-1; 11 bases line up with TRBD1. J was trimmed by 8 bases and V by 5 bases; bases with no gene match: 23. The CDR3 extends over 20 amino acids. Germline V gene data show CDR1 as MDHEN and CDR2 as SYDVKM. The CDR3 reads CASSPSLGVAGTGGLDEQFF. In DNA form, the CDR3 reads TGTGCCAGCAGTCCTTCATTAGGGGTGGCCGGGACAGGGGGGCTCGATGAGCAGTTCTTC.

The table lists this clone with a few counts. The rearrangement uses TRBV27 and TRBJ1-4; a possible D gene is TRBD1 (5 bases). This CDR3 comprises 16 residues. Trimming cost V 3 bases and J 6 bases, with 17 bases left between them. Germline V CDR1 and CDR2: MNHEY, SMNVEV (reference sequence). In nucleotides, the CDR3 is TGTGCCAGCAGTTTCGTCAGGGCCGGTCACGATGAAAAACTGTTTTTT. This sequence encodes CASSFVRAGHDEKLFF.

This chain connects TRBV27 to TRBJ1-5; possible D gene TRBD1, 5 bases. The CDR3 sequence is 13 residues long. With 5 bases removed from V and 10 bases from J, the gap between germline ends came to 15 bases. CDR1 is MNHEY and CDR2 is SMNVEV in the germline V gene (reference sequence). DNA for the CDR3: TGTGCCAGCAGTCCCGGGACCAAGAGACCCCAGCATTTT. Its translation: CASSPGTKRPQHF.

The sample holds one count of this clone. V gene TRBV19 combines with J gene TRBJ2-2; TRBD1 might be the D (6 bases). In germline, CDR1 is LNHDA, CDR2 SQIVND (reference sequence). The CDR3 sequence is 15 residues long. Between the trimmed V and J ends, which lost 2 bases and 1 base, there was a span of 8 bases. This CDR3 reads CASSIQTGNTGELFF. CDR3 nucleotide sequence: TGTGCCAGTAGTATACAGACAGGGAACACCGGGGAGCTGTTTTTT.

The J gene is TRBJ1-4, the V gene TRBV5-1; the match to TRBD1 covers 7 bases. Germline assignment: CDR1 SGHRS and CDR2 YFSETQ. The CDR3 contains 15 residues. Trimming at V came to 6 bases and at J to 8 bases, leaving 13 bases not matched to a gene. CDR3 amino acids: CASTPQTGAGEKLFF. CDR3 bases: TGCGCCAGCACCCCCCAAACAGGGGCAGGGGAAAAACTGTTTTTT.

DNA for the CDR3: TGCGCCAGCAGTGGAGGTAGCGGGAGGAATGAGCAGTTCTTC. This codes for CASSGGSGRNEQFF. The rearrangement uses TRBV10-1 and TRBJ2-1; 10 nucleotides match TRBD2. This CDR3 region has 14 residues. Germline CDR1 WNHNN, CDR2 SYGVQD (reference sequence). V shed 4 bases, J shed 7 bases, and the junction held 4 bases outside the gene matches.

The genes are TRBV10-1 and TRBJ2-1, with 7 bases lining up with TRBD2. This CDR3 contains 14 residues. Germline trimming cut 3 bases from V and 13 bases from J; bases unmatched to any gene: 12. CDR1 and CDR2 from the germline V gene are WNHNN and SYGVQD (reference sequence). The CDR3 loop is CASSEDLAAFTQFF. CDR3 bases: TGCGCCAGCAGTGAAGACCTAGCGGCTTTTACTCAGTTCTTC.

This clone was recorded a few times. This sequence joins TRBV19 and TRBJ2-5; weak D call: TRBD1 (6 bases). The CDR3 contains 13 residues. CDR1 and CDR2 from the germline V gene are LNHDA and SQIVND (reference sequence). With 6 bases removed from V and 1 base from J, the gap between germline ends came to 9 bases. The CDR3 DNA is TGTGCCAGTAGAGTAGGGGGCCAAGAGACCCAGTACTTC. Translating gives CASRVGGQETQYF.

This clone was seen a few times. The chain uses TRBV6-2 or TRBV6-3 and TRBJ1-5; D is unclear. Trimming cost V 2 bases and J 6 bases, with 8 bases left between them. The CDR3 is 13 amino acids. CDR1 MNHEY and CDR2 SVGEGT come from the germline V gene. This CDR3 is CASSYVSGQPQHF. The CDR3 DNA sequence: TGTGCCAGCAGTTACGTCTCGGGTCAGCCCCAGCATTTT.

The table lists this clone with a few counts. The V gene is TRBV18, the J gene TRBJ2-7; no reliable D call. This CDR3 region has 12 residues. The V and J ends lost 6 bases and 2 bases respectively, with 8 bases between them. Germline CDR1 is KGHSH and CDR2 is LQKENI. CDR3 sequence reads: CASSSLTYEQYF. CDR3 sequence (DNA): TGTGCCAGCTCTTCGCTAACCTACGAGCAGTACTTC.

V gene TRBV18 combines with J gene TRBJ1-3; D call uncertain. Trimming shortened V by 5 bases and J by 2 bases, and 7 bases separated the two germline ends. The CDR3 has 13 amino acids. Looked up from germline, CDR1 is KGHSH and CDR2 is LQKENI. This chain's CDR3 is CASSFDTGNTIYF. The CDR3, as DNA: TGTGCCAGCTCATTCGACACTGGAAACACCATATATTTT.

The V gene is TRBV6-2 or TRBV6-3, the J gene TRBJ2-4; D not certain. Trimming shortened V by 6 bases and J by 0 bases, and 9 bases separated the two germline ends. Germline V gene data show CDR1 as MNHEY and CDR2 as SVGEGT. This CDR3 spans 14 amino acids. The CDR3 loop is CASSDRLAKNIQYF. In DNA form, the CDR3 reads TGTGCCAGCAGCGATAGACTAGCCAAAAACATTCAGTACTTC.

This chain uses TRBV5-5 with TRBJ1-4; D unclear. V was cut by 2 bases and J by 5 bases, with 10 bases left in between. Germline CDR1 reads SGHKS; CDR2 reads YYEKEE (reference sequence). There are 14 residues in the CDR3. CDR3 sequence: CASSLGGQNEKLFF. CDR3 bases: TGTGCCAGCAGCTTAGGCGGGCAGAATGAAAAACTGTTTTTT. Looking up the rest from reference TRBV5-5 and TRBJ1-4 gives the full variable domain: DAGVTQSPTHLIKTRGQQVTLRCSPISGHKSVSWYQQVLGQGPQFIFQYYEKEERGRGNFPDRFSARQFPNYSSELNVNALLLGDSALYLCASSLGGQNEKLFFGSGTQLSVL.

The chain is built from TRBV5-1 and TRBJ1-2, with D tentatively TRBD1 (5 bases). This CDR3 region has 13 residues. Per the germline V gene, CDR1 is SGHRS and CDR2 is YFSETQ. V was trimmed by 6 bases and J by 7 bases, leaving 16 bases between them. CDR3 loop: CASTGPSASGYTF. The CDR3 DNA follows: TGCGCCAGCACAGGGCCCTCAGCAAGTGGCTACACCTTC.

V gene TRBV28 combines with J gene TRBJ2-7; the D gene is possibly TRBD1 (6 bases). Trimming left V 6 bases short and J 4 bases short, with 16 bases between. Germline CDR1 is MDHEN and CDR2 is SYDVKM. The length of the CDR3 is 14 residues. The CDR3 coding sequence is TGTGCCAGCAGAAAACCGGGACACAGTTACGAGCAGTACTTC. Amino acid sequence: CASRKPGHSYEQYF.

The chain links TRBV28 to TRBJ1-4; D is possibly TRBD1 (5 bases). This CDR3 contains 15 residues. Trimming shortened V by 1 base and J by 5 bases, and 11 bases separated the two germline ends. Germline lookup yields CDR1 MDHEN and CDR2 SYDVKM. This CDR3 is CASSLFDSFNEKLFF. In nucleotides, the CDR3 is TGTGCCAGCAGTTTATTCGACAGCTTCAATGAAAAACTGTTTTTT.

The rearrangement joins TRBV27 to TRBJ2-7, with 11 bases identical to TRBD1. Germline CDR1 reads MNHEY; CDR2 reads SMNVEV (reference sequence). Trimming cost V 5 bases and J 1 base; bases outside gene matches: 13. The CDR3 is 18 amino acids. CDR3 coding DNA: TGTGCCAGCAGTACCAGTCCCGGGACAGGGGGGGTGTCCTACGAGCAGTACTTC. Its protein is CASSTSPGTGGVSYEQYF.

V usage is TRBV7-7 and J usage is TRBJ2-1; D not certain. Germline V gene sequence: CDR1 SSHAT, CDR2 FNYEAQ (reference sequence). V was pared by 2 bases and J by 7 bases, with 9 bases between. The CDR3 is 13 residues long. The CDR3 region is CASSLWSQNEQFF. The CDR3 DNA reads as TGTGCCAGCAGCTTATGGAGCCAAAATGAGCAGTTCTTC.

V and J are TRBV19 and TRBJ2-1, with TRBD2 matching over 12 bases. The CDR3 runs to 16 residues. V was pared by 5 bases and J by 8 bases, with 10 bases of the junction left unmatched. Germline CDR1 LNHDA, CDR2 SQIVND (reference sequence). The CDR3 loop reads CASSQETSGSWDEQFF. For the CDR3, the DNA is TGTGCCAGTAGTCAGGAGACTAGCGGGAGTTGGGATGAGCAGTTCTTC.

The J gene is TRBJ2-4, the V gene TRBV14, with TRBD1 identical over 9 bases. The CDR3 loop spans 17 amino acids. Germline values: CDR1 SGHDN, CDR2 FVKESK. After removal of 3 bases from V and 2 bases from J, the junction contained 8 bases not matched to a gene. This CDR3 reads CASSQAKQGASKNIQYF. The CDR3 DNA reads as TGTGCCAGCAGCCAGGCGAAACAGGGGGCGTCCAAAAACATTCAGTACTTC.